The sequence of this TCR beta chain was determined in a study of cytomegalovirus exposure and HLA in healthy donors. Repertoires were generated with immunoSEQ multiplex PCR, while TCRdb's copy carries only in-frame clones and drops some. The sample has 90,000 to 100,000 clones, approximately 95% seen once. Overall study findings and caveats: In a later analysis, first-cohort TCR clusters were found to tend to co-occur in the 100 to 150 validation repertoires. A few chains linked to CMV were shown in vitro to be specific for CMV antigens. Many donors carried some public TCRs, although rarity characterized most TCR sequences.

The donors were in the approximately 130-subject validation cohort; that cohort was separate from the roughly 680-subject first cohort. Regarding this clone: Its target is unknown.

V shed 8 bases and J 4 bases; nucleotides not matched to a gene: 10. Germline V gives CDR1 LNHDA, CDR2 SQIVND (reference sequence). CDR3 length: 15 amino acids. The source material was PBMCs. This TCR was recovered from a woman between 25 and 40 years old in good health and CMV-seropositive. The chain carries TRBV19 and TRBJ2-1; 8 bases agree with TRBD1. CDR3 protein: CASSKDRETYNEQFF. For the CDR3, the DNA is TGTGCCAGTTCAAAGGACAGGGAAACGTACAATGAGCAGTTCTTC.